Each of the 9 T cell receptor beta chains below was sequenced from the same sample in a study of tumor and adjacent non-tumor tissue in lung cancer. The library came from three nested PCR rounds adapted from ARM-PCR protocols. TCRdb reprocessed the multiplex PCR reads with MiXCR, giving one entry per CDR3 protein. The sample lists around 60,000 distinct CDR3 sequences, around two thirds seen once, with 32% in the top ten. RNA was extracted from bulk tissue without any cell sorting. Distant lung tissue was collected more than 3 cm away from the tumor edge. Specimen: distant non-tumor lung tissue. Every receptor here comes from a man between 70 and 80 years old with non-small cell lung cancer.

The genes are TRBV29-1 and TRBJ1-2, with D unclear. The V and J ends lost 6 bases and 6 bases respectively, with 23 bases between them. Germline CDR1 reads SQVTM; CDR2 reads ANQGSEA. The CDR3 runs to 15 residues. The CDR3 DNA sequence: TGCAGCGTCGATCCCTCCGGGATAGTGGGAGATGGCTACACCTTC. Translation: CSVDPSGIVGDGYTF.

Notes on this clonotype: A much more abundant neighbour one base away suggests this may be a read error. The chain recombines TRBV28 with TRBJ2-3; 8 bases line up with TRBD2. Germline lookup yields CDR1 MDHEN and CDR2 SYDVKM. The CDR3 is 16 amino acids. Trimming cost V 2 bases and J 6 bases; bases outside gene matches: 10. For the CDR3, the DNA is TGTGCCAGCAGTTTAGGAGCGGGGGCCTGGTACGATACGCAGTATTTT. Its protein is CASSLGAGAWYDTQYF.

This clonotype has a count of ten or more. V gene TRBV4-2 combines with J gene TRBJ2-1; possibly TRBD1 for D (6 bases). V gave up 8 bases and J gave up 4 bases, with 12 bases separating them. This CDR3 is 13 amino acids long. Germline V gene lookup returns CDR1 LGHNA and CDR2 YNFKEQ. The CDR3 reads CASGTGQYNEQFF. For the CDR3, the DNA is TGTGCCAGCGGAACTGGACAGTACAATGAGCAGTTCTTC.

Worth noting for this clonotype: It may be a read error: a sequence one base away is much more abundant. V and J are TRBV6-5 and TRBJ1-2; D ambiguous. Germline CDR1 is MNHEY and CDR2 is SVGAGI. The CDR3 length is 14 residues. Trimming left V 7 bases short and J 10 bases short, with 22 bases between. The CDR3 DNA reads TGTGCCAGCACTAGGGCGGGGTCAGGAGATGACTACACCTTC. Its translation is CASTRAGSGDDYTF.

The chain carries TRBV10-3 and TRBJ2-7; possible D gene TRBD1, 6 bases. This CDR3 comprises 14 residues. The germline V gene has CDR1 ENHRY and CDR2 SYGVKD. V dropped 6 bases and J dropped 0 bases, with 12 bases sitting between them. The CDR3 region is CAISPTGHSYEQYF. The CDR3 DNA sequence: TGTGCCATCAGCCCGACAGGACACTCCTACGAGCAGTACTTC.

This clonotype was observed a handful of times. This chain uses TRBV7-8 with TRBJ1-5; D gene uncertain. Between the trimmed V and J ends, which lost 6 bases and 1 base, there was a span of 10 bases. CDR3 size: 14 residues. Germline CDR1 is SGHVS and CDR2 is FQNEAQ. CDR3 amino acids: CASSRVQSNQPQHF. CDR3 DNA sequence: TGTGCCAGCAGTAGGGTCCAGAGCAATCAGCCCCAGCATTTT. The variable domain in full, completed from reference TRBV7-8 and TRBJ1-5, reads GAGVSQSPRYKVAKRGQDVALRCDPISGHVSLFWYQQALGQGPEFLTYFQNEAQLDKSGLPSDRFFAERPEGSVSTLKIQRTQQEDSAVYLCASSRVQSNQPQHFGDGTRLSIL.

The chain employs TRBV11-2 and TRBJ2-2; 7 bases match TRBD2. V shed 6 bases and J 7 bases; nucleotides not matched to a gene: 14. The CDR3 contains 16 residues. Germline values: CDR1 SGHAT, CDR2 FQNNGV. CDR3 in DNA: TGTGCCAGCAGGTTGGATCGACTAGCCTCGGTCGGGGAGCTGTTTTTT. Its translation: CASRLDRLASVGELFF.

On this clonotype itself: The junction and the germline gene differ at one end; a read error may be behind it. The rearrangement links TRBV4-2 to TRBJ2-1, with 7 bases that match TRBD2. The CDR3 totals 14 residues. Germline CDR1 and CDR2: LGHNA and YNFKEQ. Here the CDR3 reads CASSQGLGGGGRFF. The CDR3 DNA reads TGTGCCAGTAGCCAAGGCTTAGGCGGGGGAGGTAGGTTCTTC.

Concerning this clonotype: A read error may account for a junction end that differs from germline. V usage is TRBV6-1 and J usage is TRBJ1-2; 9 positions match TRBD1. CDR1 is MNHNS and CDR2 is SASEGT in the germline V gene. The CDR3 is made up of 14 amino acids. The CDR3 sequence: CDSSRDREAYGYTF. The CDR3 DNA sequence: TGTGACAGCAGCCGGGACAGGGAAGCCTACGGCTACACCTTC.